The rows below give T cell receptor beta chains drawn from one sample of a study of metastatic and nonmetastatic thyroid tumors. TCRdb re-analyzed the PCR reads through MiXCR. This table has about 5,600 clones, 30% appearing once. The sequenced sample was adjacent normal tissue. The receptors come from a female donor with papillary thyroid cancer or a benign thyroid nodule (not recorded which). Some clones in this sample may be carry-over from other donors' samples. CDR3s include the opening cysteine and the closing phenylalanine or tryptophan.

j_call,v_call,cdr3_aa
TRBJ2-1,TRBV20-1,CSAPGLAGEQFF
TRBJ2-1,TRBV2,CASSPLSGSSYNEQFF
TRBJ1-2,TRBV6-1,CASSEYLGGANGYTF
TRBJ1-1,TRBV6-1,CAGAIGGGTEAFF
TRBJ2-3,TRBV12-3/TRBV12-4,CASSVQGGSTDTQYF
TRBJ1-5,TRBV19,CASSITGNQPQHF
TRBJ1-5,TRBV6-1,CASSPREPAEQPQHF
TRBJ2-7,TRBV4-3,CASSIKRGLEQYF
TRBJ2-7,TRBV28,CASSPSSPEYEQYF
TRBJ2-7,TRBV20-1,CSARPFSGPPLEQYF